This T cell receptor (beta chain) was sequenced during a study of T cell responses to AZD1222 COVID-19 vaccine. Study in general: Second-dose groups at about 4 or about 12 weeks were pooled.

Profiled with immunoSEQ multiplex PCR; TCRdb holds only in-frame clones, not every one. Of about 130,000 clones detected, approximately 93% appear once; the ten largest clones hold about 3%. V was shortened by 4 bases and J by 8 bases, with 17 bases between the two germline ends. Germline V lookup: CDR1 SEHNR, CDR2 FQNEAQ (reference sequence). There are 14 residues in the CDR3. This clone appeared once. The antigen remains unidentified. The study's findings and limits: Targeting of unmutated variant regions was reportedly seen in nearly half of spike-specific TCRs. After two AZD1222 doses, spike-specific TCR breadth and depth rose versus day 0.

The chain couples TRBV7-9 to TRBJ1-2; tentative D call: TRBD1 (5 bases). The clonotype comes from an adult in good health. Sequencing was performed on peripheral blood, taken on day 0 of AZD1222 vaccination. The chain's CDR3 is CASSWEGLVEGYTF. The CDR3 region has the DNA TGTGCCAGCAGCTGGGAGGGGCTGGTAGAAGGCTACACCTTC.